This T cell receptor (beta chain) was sequenced during a study of T cells in localized non-small cell lung cancer (dated by TCRdb to the early 2020s). Background on the whole study: Comparing tumors with uninvolved tumor-adjacent lungs, the study looked at the T cell repertoires of hundreds of patients with early-stage NSCLC. The cohort comprised under 250 treatment-naïve NSCLC patients with resected, localized lung tumors. Of the NSCLC patients, fewer than 150 were male and about 97 were female, and the mean age was approximately 69 years.

TCR beta CDR3 regions were sequenced from DNA using the immunoSEQ Assay. The published analysis was carried out like this. T cell density was computed as TCR beta template counts normalized to usable DNA estimated by amplifying housekeeping genes. The preseqR package was used to estimate richness by extrapolating to 400,000 templates for PBMC samples and to 120,000 templates for tissue samples. Clonality was calculated as one minus Pielou's evenness. To identify tissue-enriched TCRs, differential abundance testing was run on productive amino-acid clonotypes with a minimum total count of 5 and an alpha of 0.1. Repertoire overlap between compartments was quantified with the Jaccard Index and Morisita Overlap Index. GLIPH grouped TCR beta CDR3s together with public tetramer-defined viral CDR3s, and a viral motif had to include at least three viral sequences and also show V-gene enrichment. Entries here come from immuneACCESS through TCRdb and include only in-frame sequences with V and J called. Some clones fail to appear in such tables; in the studies checked, an unresolved V gene covers under half of the shortfall, and the cause of the remainder is unknown. For V, J and clone size, that table is used; D and trimming come from the DNA. The sample contains roughly 28,000 clones, around 90% of them found a single time. Approximately 7.5% of the sample comes from the top ten.

To note about this clone: The antigen it recognizes is unknown. No much larger clone is present one base from it, and per-base qualities are unavailable.

Findings and caveats that apply to the study as a whole: Uninvolved tumor-adjacent lung showed the highest T cell clonality, higher than tumor, which suggests more focused antigenic responses in the uninvolved tumor-adjacent lung. Because the study design was exploratory, TCR variables were selected using unadjusted p-values without false-discovery rate correction. Longer overall survival was associated with higher blood T cell density, whereas shorter survival was associated with higher adjacent-lung clonality. Multi-region tumor sequencing was not performed, so intratumor heterogeneity could not be excluded. Of the top 100 tumor clones, a median of roughly 56 were detected in paired uninvolved adjacent lung; around 30 were also among that lung's top 100.

V is cut by 0 bases and J by 4 bases, and the space between the germline ends is 13 bases. The germline V gene gives CDR1 as LGHNA and CDR2 as YSLEER. The CDR3 has 16 amino acids, counting the end cysteine and phenylalanine. Left in the record is the CDR3 DNA by itself, 48 bases read in frame from the first base. At diagnosis, peripheral blood, uninvolved tumor-adjacent lung and tumor were collected and were preserved as a mix of fresh-frozen and FFPE material. Blood samples were analyzed as peripheral blood mononuclear cells for TCR repertoire profiling. The specimen comprised peripheral blood, sampled before any cancer treatment. The sequence is built from TRBV4-3 and TRBJ1-3; the D gene is perhaps TRBD1, from 6 matching bases. This TCR derives from a male donor at least 60 years old with stage I lung adenocarcinoma. This receptor has the CDR3 CASSQESGAGGNTIYF. The sequenced DNA is TGCGCCAGCAGCCAAGAGTCGGGGGCAGGGGGAAACACCATATATTTT.